What follows describes a single T cell receptor (beta chain). Its cognate antigen is unknown. This sample is drawn from a study of PD-L1 blockade in urothelial cancer. The study's findings and limits: Improved survival was predicted by pretreatment blood TCR clonality below the median.

The V and J ends lost 4 bases and 6 bases respectively, with 16 bases between them. Germline V gene data show CDR1 as LNHDA and CDR2 as SQIVND (reference sequence). This CDR3 has 15 amino acids. Into every PCR, synthetic TCR analog templates were spiked. The protocol was immunoSEQ multiplex PCR, while the TCRdb copy is restricted to in-frame clones and leaves out a portion. The sample contains about 87,000 clones, around 84% of which appear only once. Time point given: pretreatment peripheral blood. The starting material was PBMCs, obtained around atezolizumab (anti-PD-L1) treatment. The chain couples TRBV19 to TRBJ1-5; D perhaps matches TRBD1 (6 bases). The receptor was isolated from a man aged 60-69 years with urothelial cancer. The CDR3 spells CASSTTDRLGQPQHF. In nucleotides, the CDR3 is TGTGCCAGTAGTACAACAGACAGGTTGGGTCAGCCCCAGCATTTT.